This T cell receptor beta chain appears in the sequencing data of a study of Graves' ophthalmopathy and Graves' hyperthyroidism. Study as a whole: Sampling took place at initial diagnosis, with peripheral blood obtained before any treatment.

The CDR3 has 16 amino acids. The junction had 10 bases not matched to a gene; V was cut back by 6 bases and J by 3 bases. The authors amplified TCR beta CDR3 regions from RNA transcripts. The library came from an HTBI-primed first-round RT-PCR and a second-round multiplex PCR. TCRdb re-derived calls from the multiplex PCR reads in MiXCR, one entry per CDR3 protein. In the table there are about 480,000 distinct CDR3 sequences, about an eighth of which are singletons. Many counts were recorded for this clonotype. For donors with ophthalmopathy, the disease showed moderate-to-severe activity, reached CAS ≥3 and NOSPECS ≥4, and had lasted under 3 months. As the starting material, roughly 9.7 ml of fresh peripheral blood yielded the PBMCs.

The sequence came from a woman aged 25 to 45 with Graves' ophthalmopathy. The chain links TRBV12-3 or TRBV12-4 to TRBJ2-5, with 10 bases fitting TRBD2. Sequenced input: blood. CDR3 bases: TGTGCCAGCAGCCCATCTAGCGGGAGACTCAAAGAGACCCAGTACTTC. Protein sequence: CASSPSSGRLKETQYF.